Below, 29 T cell receptor beta chains from the same sample are listed, as sequenced in a study of T cells in localized non-small cell lung cancer. Assay used: immunoSEQ multiplex PCR; TCRdb lists only in-frame clones, some missing. Of 72,000 or so clones in the sample, 84% were seen once. The sequencing used peripheral blood, collected before any cancer treatment. These receptors were taken from a female donor older than 55 with stage I lung adenocarcinoma.

The chain links TRBV4-2 to TRBJ2-4; no definite D call. CDR1 and CDR2 from the germline V gene are LGHNA and YNFKEQ. V was clipped by 0 bases and J by 0 bases, with 9 bases between them. The CDR3 runs 16 residues. For the CDR3, the DNA is TGTGCCAGCAGCCAAGATTTTCCACTAGCCAAAAACATTCAGTACTTC. Its translation: CASSQDFPLAKNIQYF.

The rearrangement joins TRBV10-3 to TRBJ1-3; no definite D call. V lost 5 bases to trimming and J lost 4 bases, with 15 bases between them. Germline values: CDR1 ENHRY, CDR2 SYGVKD. The CDR3 loop spans 15 amino acids. CDR3 DNA sequence: TGTGCCATCAGTCCAGGAGGGCCTCTCGGAAACACCATATATTTT. It yields the protein CAISPGGPLGNTIYF.

This chain uses TRBV4-2 with TRBJ1-2; perhaps TRBD1 as D (5 bases). Germline V lookup: CDR1 LGHNA, CDR2 YNFKEQ. This CDR3 has 17 amino acids. V dropped 0 bases and J dropped 0 bases, with 14 bases sitting between them. CDR3 amino acids: CASSQDTGAGTNYGYTF. The CDR3 coding sequence is TGTGCCAGCAGCCAAGATACAGGAGCCGGCACTAACTATGGCTACACCTTC.

The V call is TRBV29-1, the J call TRBJ1-2; no reliable D call. The germline CDR1 and CDR2 sequences are SQVTM and ANQGSEA. Trimming took off 1 base at V and 2 bases at J, with 14 bases between the two ends. The CDR3 covers 15 residues. The CDR3 protein is CSVEGQAEANYGYTF. CDR3 bases: TGCAGCGTTGAAGGGCAGGCAGAAGCAAACTATGGCTACACCTTC.

This clone was seen once. This rearrangement joins TRBV7-2 to TRBJ2-5, with 7 bases fitting TRBD1. CDR3 size: 14 residues. Germline CDR1 reads SGHTA; CDR2 reads FQGNSA. With V trimmed by 4 bases and J by 5 bases, 7 bases remained unmatched. For the CDR3, the DNA is TGTGCCAGCAGCTCCAAGGGGGCCCGGGAGACCCAGTACTTC. Protein product: CASSSKGARETQYF.

The chain joins TRBV7-8 to TRBJ1-2; D uncertain. The V gene lost 2 bases and the J gene lost 8 bases, with 15 bases spanning the gap. The CDR3 consists of 14 residues. CDR1 SGHVS and CDR2 FQNEAQ come from the germline V gene. The CDR3 spells CASSLYERSSGYTF. The CDR3 nucleotides read TGTGCCAGCAGCTTATATGAGCGTTCCTCCGGCTACACCTTC. Based on the CDR3 plus reference TRBV7-8 and TRBJ1-2, the full variable domain is GAGVSQSPRYKVAKRGQDVALRCDPISGHVSLFWYQQALGQGPEFLTYFQNEAQLDKSGLPSDRFFAERPEGSVSTLKIQRTQQEDSAVYLCASSLYERSSGYTFGSGTRLTVV.

This clone was seen a handful of times. This rearrangement joins TRBV29-1 to TRBJ1-1; D gene ambiguous. V lost 1 base and J 6 bases, leaving 21 bases between the germline ends. Germline V lookup: CDR1 SQVTM, CDR2 ANQGSEA. The CDR3 sequence is 16 residues long. The CDR3, as DNA: TGCAGCGTTGAAGGAACCCTTGCAGGCGCCGTACCTGAAGCTTTCTTT. This encodes CSVEGTLAGAVPEAFF.

V usage is TRBV10-3 and J usage is TRBJ1-1; D remains unclear. The CDR3 is 12 residues long. CDR1 ENHRY and CDR2 SYGVKD come from the germline V gene. Deletions cut 9 bases from V and 7 bases from J, with 15 bases between. This chain's CDR3 is CAIQTVGGEAFF. The CDR3 bases are TGTGCCATTCAAACAGTGGGCGGTGAAGCTTTCTTT.

This clone came up a few times. V is TRBV7-2 and J is TRBJ2-4; 13 nucleotides match TRBD2. The CDR3 totals 18 residues. Germline V gives CDR1 SGHTA, CDR2 FQGNSA. J gave up 6 bases and V 1 base, and 9 bases lay outside the gene matches. The CDR3, as DNA: TGTGCCAGCAGCTTAGGGACTAGCGGGAGAAGTTTTAGAAACATTCAGTACTTC. Its protein product is CASSLGTSGRSFRNIQYF. Full variable domain (remainder filled in from reference TRBV7-2 and TRBJ2-4): GAGVSQSPSNKVTEKGKDVELRCDPISGHTALYWYRQSLGQGLEFLIYFQGNSAPDKSGLPSDRFSAERTGGSVSTLTIQRTQQEDSAVYLCASSLGTSGRSFRNIQYFGAGTRLSVL.

The DNA of the CDR3 is TGTGCCATCAGTGACCCCAGGTCCCTTAGGAATGAGCAGTTCTTC. This encodes CAISDPRSLRNEQFF. The J gene is TRBJ2-1, the V gene TRBV10-3; D unresolved. V shed 3 bases and J shed 7 bases, with 16 bases lying between them. CDR1 and CDR2 (germline): ENHRY, SYGVKD. The CDR3 spans 15 residues.

The genes are TRBV11-3 and TRBJ2-7, with 7 bases that match TRBD2. Germline V gene sequence: CDR1 SGHNT, CDR2 YENEEA. V shed 5 bases and J 5 bases; nucleotides not matched to a gene: 12. This CDR3 has 15 residues. The CDR3 coding sequence is TGTGCCAGCAGCGCGCAGGGCGGGAGTTTCAACGAGCAGTACTTC. This codes for CASSAQGGSFNEQYF.

The CDR3 is CASSVASLAGGTDTQYF. CDR3 DNA: TGTGCCAGCAGCGTAGCATCACTAGCGGGAGGAACAGATACGCAGTATTTT. The V gene is TRBV9, the J gene TRBJ2-3, with 12 bases that match TRBD2. V lost 0 bases to trimming and J lost 3 bases; unmatched junction nucleotides: 5. The CDR3 length is 17 residues. CDR1 is SGDLS, CDR2 YYNGEE, per germline.

V usage is TRBV5-6 and J usage is TRBJ1-5; no reliable D call. Germline V gene data show CDR1 as SGHDT and CDR2 as YYEEEE. The CDR3 is 13 residues long. Trimming left V 3 bases short and J 3 bases short, with 7 bases between. DNA of the CDR3: TGTGCCAGCAGCTCACAGTTCAATCAGCCCCAGCATTTT. This encodes CASSSQFNQPQHF.

In DNA form, the CDR3 reads TGTGCCATCAAAGGGTCCCCAAATTTTGATGAGCAGTTCTTC. It codes for CAIKGSPNFDEQFF. The chain combines TRBV10-3 with TRBJ2-1; D ambiguous. Germline CDR1 ENHRY, CDR2 SYGVKD. The V gene lost 7 bases and the J gene lost 8 bases, with 18 bases spanning the gap. The CDR3 has 14 amino acids.

The chain couples TRBV19 to TRBJ2-2; 7 bases agree with TRBD1. After removal of 7 bases from V and 6 bases from J, the junction contained 11 bases not matched to a gene. This CDR3 is 15 amino acids long. Germline V gene data show CDR1 as LNHDA and CDR2 as SQIVND (reference sequence). CDR3 loop: CASKGRGSTAGELFF. The CDR3 nucleotides read TGTGCCAGTAAGGGCAGGGGGTCGACGGCCGGGGAGCTGTTTTTT.

The chain has TRBV21-1 and TRBJ2-3. TRBV21-1 is given as a pseudogene. The CDR3 consists of 12 residues. The CDR3 loop reads CASSKKPDTQYF. The CDR3 DNA is TGTGCCAGCAGCAAAAAACCAGATACGCAGTATTTT.

The table lists this clone with a few counts. This chain connects TRBV5-1 to TRBJ2-7, with TRBD2 identical over 7 bases. CDR3 length: 15 residues. Germline CDR1 SGHRS, CDR2 YFSETQ. V lost 0 bases and J lost 5; bases outside the gene matches: 8. The chain's CDR3 is CASSLGGGSQDEQYF. The CDR3 DNA is TGCGCCAGCAGCTTGGGAGGCGGGAGTCAAGACGAGCAGTACTTC.

CDR3 sequence: CASSFSPLQGSNQPQHF. In DNA, the CDR3 is TGTGCCAGCAGCTTCAGTCCACTACAGGGTAGCAATCAGCCCCAGCATTTT. The genes are TRBV7-2 and TRBJ1-5, with D possibly TRBD1 on 6 matching bases. V lost 3 bases and J lost 0, with 15 bases in between. Per germline, CDR1 SGHTA and CDR2 FQGNSA. The CDR3 spans 17 residues.

The chain uses TRBV10-1 and TRBJ1-5; D gene uncertain. The length of the CDR3 is 18 residues. Trimming stripped 9 bases from V and 0 bases from J, with 24 bases between. CDR1 is WNHNN and CDR2 is SYGVQD in the germline V gene (reference sequence). The CDR3 spells CARRTGPQPPYSNQPQHF. As DNA, the CDR3 is TGCGCCAGAAGGACCGGCCCTCAGCCACCTTATAGCAATCAGCCCCAGCATTTT.

The V gene is TRBV29-1, the J gene TRBJ1-1, with 10 nucleotides matching TRBD1. With 6 bases clipped from V and 4 bases from J, the junction kept 5 bases outside the gene matches. CDR1 is SQVTM and CDR2 is ANQGSEA in the germline V gene. The CDR3 totals 13 residues. In DNA form, the CDR3 reads TGCAGCGTCCCGGACAGGGGGAGCACTGAAGCTTTCTTT. It is translated as CSVPDRGSTEAFF.

This chain joins TRBV4-2 and TRBJ2-3, with D uncertain. Germline V gives CDR1 LGHNA, CDR2 YNFKEQ. CDR3 length equals 13 residues. Trimming left V 1 base short and J 2 bases short, with 4 bases between. The CDR3 spells CASSQGDTDTQYF. The CDR3 DNA reads TGTGCCAGCAGCCAAGGTGACACAGATACGCAGTATTTT.

The chain uses TRBV5-6 and TRBJ1-5; D call uncertain. V shed 5 bases and J shed 2 bases, with 11 bases lying between them. Germline lookup yields CDR1 SGHDT and CDR2 YYEEEE. This CDR3 is 14 amino acids long. In DNA, the CDR3 is TGTGCCAGCAGGCCGGGTGGTGGCAATCAGCCCCAGCATTTT. This encodes CASRPGGGNQPQHF.

The chain links TRBV19 to TRBJ1-2; 11 bases are a match to TRBD1. The junction had 13 bases not matched to a gene; V was cut back by 5 bases and J by 5 bases. Germline CDR1 and CDR2: LNHDA and SQIVND (reference sequence). The CDR3 extends over 17 amino acids. DNA for the CDR3: TGTGCCAGTAGTCCAGGCCCCGGGACAGGGGGGTTATATGGCTACACCTTC. Amino acid sequence: CASSPGPGTGGLYGYTF.

This clone occurred once. V and J are TRBV4-2 and TRBJ2-2, with no clear D. Trimming removed 5 bases at V and 6 bases at J, with 13 bases between. CDR1 LGHNA and CDR2 YNFKEQ come from the germline V gene. This CDR3 has 14 residues. The chain's CDR3 is CASSVTPGSGELFF. The CDR3, as DNA: TGTGCCAGCAGCGTCACCCCAGGATCCGGGGAGCTGTTTTTT.

CDR3 amino acids: CASSIFRTGSSGNTIYF. The CDR3, as DNA: TGTGCCAGTAGTATATTCCGGACAGGGAGCTCTGGAAACACCATATATTTT. The chain has TRBV19 and TRBJ1-3, with TRBD1 identical over 8 bases. Germline lookup yields CDR1 LNHDA and CDR2 SQIVND (reference sequence). The CDR3 has 17 amino acids. V gave up 2 bases and J gave up 0 bases; unmatched junction bases: 6. The complete variable domain, with remaining parts taken from reference TRBV19 and TRBJ1-3, reads DGGITQSPKYLFRKEGQNVTLSCEQNLNHDAMYWYRQDPGQGLRLIYYSQIVNDFQKGDIAEGYSVSREKKESFPLTVTSAQKNPTAFYLCASSIFRTGSSGNTIYFGEGSWLTVV.

The V and J genes are TRBV19 and TRBJ2-7; D unclear. V lost 1 base and J 0 bases, leaving 10 bases between the germline ends. Germline V gives CDR1 LNHDA, CDR2 SQIVND (reference sequence). The CDR3 is 15 residues long. The DNA for the CDR3 is TGTGCCAGTAGTATAGGAAGCGCTCACTCCTACGAGCAGTACTTC. Its protein is CASSIGSAHSYEQYF.

This clone was seen only once. The chain couples TRBV9 to TRBJ2-1; tentative D call: TRBD2 (5 bases). Germline assignment: CDR1 SGDLS and CDR2 YYNGEE. The V end was cut by 0 bases, the J end by 9 bases, with 13 bases between. There are 14 residues in the CDR3. The CDR3 coding sequence is TGTGCCAGCAGCGTAGAAGGTCGGGGTCGTGAGCAGTTCTTC. It is translated as CASSVEGRGREQFF.

The genes are TRBV11-2 and TRBJ1-5, with D possibly matching TRBD1 (5 bases). CDR1 is SGHAT, CDR2 FQNNGV, per germline. The CDR3 is 15 amino acids. Trimming removed 5 bases at V and 4 bases at J, with 15 bases between. The DNA of the CDR3 is TGTGCCAGCAGCCTAGGGACCTTAAAAAATCAGCCCCAGCATTTT. It is translated as CASSLGTLKNQPQHF.

This chain connects TRBV2 to TRBJ2-7, with no clear D. Trimming pared 4 bases from V and 3 bases from J, leaving 10 bases between. The germline gives CDR1 SNHLY, CDR2 FYNNEI. The CDR3 is made up of 13 amino acids. CDR3 coding DNA: TGTGCCAGCAGTGTGTTGGACCACTACGAGCAGTACTTC. Translating it yields CASSVLDHYEQYF.